The rows below give T cell receptor beta chains drawn from one sample of a study of blood T cell repertoires in COVID-19. TCRdb's copy holds only in-frame clones and misses some; the assay was immunoSEQ multiplex PCR. This sample has 350,000 to 400,000 clones; more than 70% occur once, and the top ten carry approximately 3%. What was sequenced was peripheral blood. The receptors were gathered from a woman aged 25 to 39 with COVID-19, enrolled during active disease. The CDR3 runs from the conserved cysteine through the conserved F or W. The D gene is left open where the match is weak. Size tells how often a clone was seen (once, few, many) or the class of an expanded clone, and some rows leave it out.

.	TRBJ1-2	TRBV9	TRBD1	TGTGCCAGCAGCGTAGTGACAGGGGGGAACTATGGCTACACCTTC	CASSVVTGGNYGYTF
.	TRBJ2-5	TRBV5-4	.	TGTGCCAGCAGCTTGGAAAGGGGTGCGGAGACCCAGTACTTC	CASSLERGAETQYF
.	TRBJ2-7	TRBV28	TRBD1	TGTGCCAGCAGTCCTCGGACAGGTGTCTACGAGCAGTACTTC	CASSPRTGVYEQYF
.	TRBJ2-1	TRBV9	TRBD2	TGTGCCAGCAGCCTCCCCCTTCGGACTAGCGGGAAATACAATGAGCAGTTCTTC	CASSLPLRTSGKYNEQFF
.	TRBJ2-1	TRBV7-9	TRBD2	TGTGCCAGCAGGATCAAAGAACCGGGACTACCCCTCGATGAGCAGTTCTTC	CASRIKEPGLPLDEQFF
.	TRBJ2-3	TRBV28	TRBD1	TGTGCCAGCAGTTTTCTACCCTCGGGGACAGGGGGAACTGACACAGATACGCAGTATTTT	CASSFLPSGTGGTDTDTQYF
once	TRBJ2-3	TRBV19	.	TGTGCCAGCCAGGGTTCCACTAGCACAGATACGCAGTATTTT	CASQGSTSTDTQYF
.	TRBJ1-2	TRBV6-5	TRBD1	TGTGCCAGCAAGCTGACAGGGGAGTATGGCTACACCTTC	CASKLTGEYGYTF
.	TRBJ1-1	TRBV5-4	.	TGTGCCATCACACTTCTGGACAAATTGAACACTGAAGCTTTCTTT	CAITLLDKLNTEAFF
.	TRBJ2-7	TRBV6-5	TRBD2	TGTGCCAGCAGTTACGGGCGGGGGACCTACGAGCAGTACTTC	CASSYGRGTYEQYF
once	TRBJ1-1	TRBV28	.	TGTGCCAGTCGGCGGGAGAAACTGAACACTGAAGCTTTCTTT	CASRREKLNTEAFF
.	TRBJ1-5	TRBV6-2/TRBV6-3	.	TGTGCCAGCAGTTACGCGGGTGGCAATCAGCCCCAGCATTTT	CASSYAGGNQPQHF
.	TRBJ2-3	TRBV5-5	TRBD2	TGTGCCAGCAGCTCGAATCGTATGGCTAGCGGGTACACAGATACGCAGTATTTT	CASSSNRMASGYTDTQYF
.	TRBJ2-1	TRBV5-4	TRBD2	TGTGCCAGCACCTCGGCGGCGGGAGCTTACAATGAGCAGTTCTTC	CASTSAAGAYNEQFF
.	TRBJ1-6	TRBV7-8	TRBD1	TGTGCCAGCAGCTTAGCTCAGGGGGAAGATTCACCCCTCCACTTT	CASSLAQGEDSPLHF
.	TRBJ1-2	TRBV27	.	TGTGCCAGCAGAGAGGCGGGGAACACTAACTATGGCTACACCTTC	CASREAGNTNYGYTF
.	TRBJ2-3	TRBV3-1/TRBV3-2	TRBD2	TGTGCCAGCAGCAGTGGGACTAGGGGCGGCACAGATACGCAGTATTTT	CASSSGTRGGTDTQYF
.	TRBJ2-5	TRBV7-2	TRBD2	TGTGCCAGCAGCCTCGGGACTAGCGGGACCGGGGCGGGGGAGACCCAGTACTTC	CASSLGTSGTGAGETQYF
.	TRBJ2-2	TRBV11-2	TRBD2	TGTGCCAGCAGCCCCCGGGGGGGCCGGGACACCGGGGAGCTGTTTTTT	CASSPRGGRDTGELFF
.	TRBJ1-3	TRBV11-2	.	TGTGCCAGCAGCTTAAACGGCGGAAGACAGAGCTCTGGAAACACCATATATTTT	CASSLNGGRQSSGNTIYF
.	TRBJ1-1	TRBV2	TRBD1	TGTGCCAGCCGAGGGGGCTTTGGGGCTTTCTTT	CASRGGFGAFF
.	TRBJ1-2	TRBV7-2	.	TGTGCCAGCAGCTTAGAGTCCAGGGTGGGTGGCTACACCTTC	CASSLESRVGGYTF
.	TRBJ2-1	TRBV7-2	.	TGTGCCAGCAGCGCCGGGACTGGGCGTTACAATGAGCAGTTCTTC	CASSAGTGRYNEQFF
.	TRBJ2-7	TRBV5-4	.	TGTGCCAGCAGCTTGGAACAGGGCGAGCAGTACTTC	CASSLEQGEQYF